The 13 T cell receptor beta chains reported below all come from one sample, sequenced in a study of OX40 agonist ivuxolimab in advanced cancers. Sequencing was performed with immunoSEQ multiplex PCR; in TCRdb, only in-frame clones are kept and a portion is missing. Here the sample spans approximately 130,000 clones, roughly nine tenths being singletons. This specimen was CD4+ or CD8+ T cells sorted from blood, taken in a trial of the OX40 agonist ivuxolimab. These TCRs come from an adult with an advanced solid tumor such as melanoma, head and neck, liver or kidney cancer.

The chain joins TRBV10-2 to TRBJ1-2; tentative D call: TRBD1 (5 bases). CDR3 size: 14 residues. The germline gives CDR1 WSHSY, CDR2 SAAADI. Trimming removed 0 bases at V and 7 bases at J, with 12 bases between. The chain's CDR3 is CASSESRRGGGYTF. Here the CDR3 DNA reads TGCGCCAGCAGTGAGTCCCGGAGGGGAGGTGGCTACACCTTC.

DNA of the CDR3: TGTGCCAGCAGCATGGGGGGTACCTCTGGAAACACCATATATTTT. Protein product: CASSMGGTSGNTIYF. The rearrangement links TRBV28 to TRBJ1-3; tentatively, D is TRBD1 (5 bases). CDR3 length: 15 residues. Germline CDR1 MDHEN, CDR2 SYDVKM. The V end lost 6 bases, the J end lost 0 bases, and 12 bases lay between the germline ends.

The rearrangement uses TRBV11-2 and TRBJ2-7, with 7 bases fitting TRBD2. The CDR3 runs 14 residues. Looked up from germline, CDR1 is SGHAT and CDR2 is FQNNGV. The V gene end was trimmed by 4 bases and the J gene end by 0 bases; junction bases not matched to a gene: 3. The DNA for the CDR3 is TGTGCCAGCAGCTCCGGACTAGACTCCTACGAGCAGTACTTC. This sequence encodes CASSSGLDSYEQYF.

The chain joins TRBV7-9 to TRBJ1-1, with 7 bases aligning to TRBD1. From germline, CDR1 is SEHNR and CDR2 FQNEAQ (reference sequence). This CDR3 comprises 14 residues. J gave up 4 bases and V 6 bases, and 8 bases lay outside the gene matches. CDR3 protein: CASRQQGRTTEAFF. DNA for the CDR3: TGTGCCAGCAGGCAACAGGGGAGGACCACTGAAGCTTTCTTT.

In its sample, this clone was seen once. The rearrangement joins TRBV5-6 to TRBJ2-2, with a tentative D call TRBD2 (6 bases). V gave up 4 bases and J gave up 1 base, with 14 bases separating them. Germline V gives CDR1 SGHDT, CDR2 YYEEEE. The CDR3 length is 16 residues. Here the CDR3 DNA reads TGTGCCAGCAGCCCGGACGGCGGGATGAACACCGGGGAGCTGTTTTTT. Translation gives CASSPDGGMNTGELFF.

The DNA for the CDR3 is TGTGCCAGCAGCTCCCGACAGGGGCGGGGGGGTAAACTGTTTTTT. Encoded protein: CASSSRQGRGGKLFF. J is TRBJ1-4 and V is TRBV7-9; 8 nucleotides align to TRBD1. V shed 4 bases, J shed 11 bases, and the junction held 12 bases outside the gene matches. The CDR3 spans 15 residues. Germline CDR1 SEHNR, CDR2 FQNEAQ (reference sequence).

The V call is TRBV7-9, the J call TRBJ1-1; weak D call: TRBD1 (6 bases). This CDR3 is built from 14 residues. Germline V gene sequence: CDR1 SEHNR, CDR2 FQNEAQ (reference sequence). V was clipped by 5 bases and J by 2 bases, with 12 bases between them. Here the CDR3 reads CASSGGHFNTEAFF. The DNA for the CDR3 is TGTGCCAGCAGCGGGGGACACTTTAACACTGAAGCTTTCTTT. The variable domain in full, with the rest retrieved from reference TRBV7-9 and TRBJ1-1, is DTGVSQNPRHKITKRGQNVTFRCDPISEHNRLYWYRQTLGQGPEFLTYFQNEAQLEKSRLLSDRFSAERPKGSFSTLEIQRTEQGDSAMYLCASSGGHFNTEAFFGQGTRLTVV.

The chain is built from TRBV16 and TRBJ1-1; D gene uncertain. In germline, CDR1 is KGHSY, CDR2 FQNENV. The CDR3 contains 12 residues. V shed 3 bases and J shed 5 bases, with 7 bases lying between them. Here the CDR3 DNA reads TGTGCCAGCAGCCACGGGTCAACTGAAGCTTTCTTT. It is translated as CASSHGSTEAFF.

The genes are TRBV12-5 and TRBJ1-3; possible D gene TRBD1, 6 bases. V gave up 1 base and J gave up 1 base, with 11 bases separating them. Germline CDR1 reads LGHNT; CDR2 reads FRNRAP. CDR3 length equals 16 residues. The CDR3 sequence: CASGLADSLSGNTIYF. For the CDR3, the DNA is TGTGCTAGTGGTTTGGCGGACAGCCTGTCTGGAAACACCATATATTTT. The full variable domain, rest sourced from reference TRBV12-5 and TRBJ1-3, is DARVTQTPRHKVTEMGQEVTMRCQPILGHNTVFWYRQTMMQGLELLAYFRNRAPLDDSGMPKDRFSAEMPDATLATLKIQPSEPRDSAVYFCASGLADSLSGNTIYFGEGSWLTVV.

The chain links TRBV28 to TRBJ1-3; possible D gene TRBD1, 6 bases. Germline CDR1 and CDR2: MDHEN and SYDVKM. This CDR3 region has 15 residues. The V end was cut by 6 bases, the J end by 5 bases, with 17 bases between. CDR3 coding DNA: TGTGCCAGCAGGACGACAGGATGGGAGAGAAACACCATATATTTT. Translated: CASRTTGWERNTIYF. The full variable domain, in which reference TRBV28 and TRBJ1-3 provide the parts outside the CDR3, is DVKVTQSSRYLVKRTGEKVFLECVQDMDHENMFWYRQDPGLGLRLIYFSYDVKMKEKGDIPEGYSVSREKKERFSLILESASTNQTSMYLCASRTTGWERNTIYFGEGSWLTVV.

The chain is built from TRBV4-3 and TRBJ2-7; 9 bases map to TRBD2. V lost 2 bases and J lost 2; bases outside the gene matches: 22. CDR1 and CDR2 from the germline V gene are LGHNA and YSLEER. CDR3 length equals 21 residues. The DNA of the CDR3 is TGCGCCAGCAGCCAATCATACTACAGAAGGGCTAGCGGGATGGGCACCTACGAGCAGTACTTC. Protein product: CASSQSYYRRASGMGTYEQYF.

The count of this clone is one. The CDR3 sequence is CASVRERYEQYF. The CDR3, as DNA: TGTGCCAGCGTGAGGGAGAGATACGAGCAGTACTTC. The chain has TRBV6-1 and TRBJ2-7, with D perhaps matching TRBD2 (5 bases). From germline, CDR1 is MNHNS and CDR2 SASEGT. The CDR3 spans 12 residues. Trimming took off 8 bases at V and 4 bases at J, with 12 bases between the two ends.

The chain has TRBV4-1 and TRBJ2-1; 13 bases fit TRBD2. CDR1 and CDR2 from the germline V gene are MGHRA and YSYEKL. J gave up 7 bases and V 2 bases, and 2 bases lay outside the gene matches. This CDR3 spans 15 amino acids. CDR3 in DNA: TGCGCCAGCAGCCAAATGACTAGCGGGAGGAATGAGCAGTTCTTC. It yields the protein CASSQMTSGRNEQFF.